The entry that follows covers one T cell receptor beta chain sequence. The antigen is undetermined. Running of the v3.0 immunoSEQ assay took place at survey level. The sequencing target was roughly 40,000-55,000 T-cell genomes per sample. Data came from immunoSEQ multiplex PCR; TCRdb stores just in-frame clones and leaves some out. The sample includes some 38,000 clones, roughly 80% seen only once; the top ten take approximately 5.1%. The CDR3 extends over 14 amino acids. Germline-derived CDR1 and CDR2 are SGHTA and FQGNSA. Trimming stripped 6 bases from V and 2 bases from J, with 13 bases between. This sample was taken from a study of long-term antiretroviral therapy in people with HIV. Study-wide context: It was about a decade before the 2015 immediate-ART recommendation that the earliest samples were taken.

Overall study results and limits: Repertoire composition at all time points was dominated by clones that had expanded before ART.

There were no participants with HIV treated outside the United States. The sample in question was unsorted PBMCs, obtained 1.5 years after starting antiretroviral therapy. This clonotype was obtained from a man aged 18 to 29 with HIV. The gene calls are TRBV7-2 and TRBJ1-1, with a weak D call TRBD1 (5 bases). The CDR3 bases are TGTGCCAGCAGTCGACGACAGAGAAACACTGAAGCTTTCTTT. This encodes CASSRRQRNTEAFF.